Following are 5 T cell receptor beta chains from one sample sequenced in a study of blood T cell repertoires in COVID-19. Profiled with immunoSEQ multiplex PCR; TCRdb holds only in-frame clones, not every one. There are under 50,000 clones in the sample; 93% occur only once, and around 1% lies in the top ten. The sample comprised peripheral blood. The origin of the receptors is a man aged 60 to 69 with COVID-19, enrolled during active disease.

The chain is built from TRBV6-6 and TRBJ1-2; 7 bases fit TRBD1. CDR1 is MNHNY and CDR2 is SVGAGI in the germline V gene (reference sequence). The CDR3 has 14 residues. V gave up 3 bases and J gave up 0 bases; unmatched junction bases: 1. CDR3 nucleotide sequence: TGTGCCAGCAGTTATCAGGGGGCTAACTATGGCTACACCTTC. It encodes CASSYQGANYGYTF.

This clone is a singleton in its sample. This chain uses TRBV6-5 with TRBJ2-7, with 9 bases fitting TRBD1. The CDR3 sequence is 15 residues long. CDR1 and CDR2 (germline): MNHEY, SVGAGI. V was pared by 10 bases and J by 3 bases, with 13 bases of the junction left unmatched. CDR3 loop: CATAAPGTGLYEQYF. The DNA for the CDR3 is TGTGCCACCGCCGCCCCAGGGACAGGGCTCTACGAGCAGTACTTC.

DNA for the CDR3: TGTGCCAGCACTGAGGGTATCACCGGGGAGCTGTTTTTT. Its protein is CASTEGITGELFF. The chain is built from TRBV7-9 and TRBJ2-2; D is possibly TRBD2 (5 bases). V shed 7 bases and J shed 4 bases, with 10 bases lying between them. Looked up from germline, CDR1 is SEHNR and CDR2 is FQNEAQ (reference sequence). CDR3 size: 13 residues.

V usage is TRBV30 and J usage is TRBJ1-5; D uncertain. V was shortened by 5 bases and J by 4 bases, with 15 bases between the two germline ends. Germline values: CDR1 GTSNPN, CDR2 SVGIG (reference sequence). The CDR3 extends over 14 amino acids. The CDR3 bases are TGTGCCTGGGATCTCGGGTCGGGAAATCAGCCCCAGCATTTT. Its translation is CAWDLGSGNQPQHF.

This chain connects TRBV3-1 (or the pseudogene TRBV3-2) to TRBJ1-6; TRBD1 is a possible D gene (5 bases). The germline CDR1 and CDR2 sequences are LGHDT and YNNKEL (reference sequence). V was shortened by 1 base and J by 7 bases, with 11 bases between the two germline ends. The CDR3 has 15 amino acids. CDR3 sequence reads: CASSQGGARNSPLHF. CDR3 nucleotide sequence: TGTGCCAGCAGCCAAGGTGGGGCGAGAAATTCACCCCTCCACTTT.